This T cell receptor beta chain came from a study of breast tumors, draining lymph nodes, adjacent tissues listed by TCRdb under 2016. Describing the broader study: Breast cancer patients provided tumor, adjacent nontumor tissue and axillary lymph nodes, and the study compared the TCR beta repertoires across these three sources. The study was designed to assess the relationships and possible T-cell exchange between tumor, surrounding tissue and draining lymph node repertoires in human breast cancer. Study-wide conclusions, independent of this receptor: Tumor and nontumor tissue repertoires were significantly more similar in luminal-like than in basal-like breast cancer. T-cell repertoire diversity in tumors was found to be lower than in lymph nodes but higher than in nontumor tissue, and preferential V and J gene usage was observed. The conclusion that tumor T cells originate in lymph nodes was presented as consistent with a hypothesis rather than as directly demonstrated. The data were considered consistent with most tumor T cells being derived from the lymph node and subsequently expanding within tumor tissue.

V is clipped by 6 bases and J by 0 bases, and the sequence between their germline boundaries is 24 bases long. From cysteine to phenylalanine, the CDR3 is 20 amino acids long. Just the 60-base CDR3 DNA is kept, in frame starting at base 1. CDR1 SEHNR and CDR2 FQNEAQ are derived from the germline V gene (reference sequence). Lymph node samples were obtained from the axillary draining lymph nodes of breast cancer patients. Concerning this clonotype: Its antigen has not been determined. It has no much larger one-base neighbor in the sample; base qualities were not kept.

The sequencer was an Illumina HiSeq 2000. TCR beta chain libraries were generated by multiplex PCR amplification. The amplified TCR beta chain products were analyzed by high-throughput sequencing. TCRdb reprocessing: public reads trimmed at Q25 with fastp, clones called with MiXCR, in-frame beta chains kept. When rows share a CDR3 protein, they turn into one entry using the most common DNA and genes. The sample has 200,000 to 250,000 distinct CDR3 sequences on record, approximately 29% of them singletons. Over 1.1% of the sample goes to the ten largest clones. The sequence was collected from a female donor with breast cancer. Some clones in this sample may be carry-over from other donors' samples. Material for sequencing was axillary lymph node tissue. Here the chain combines TRBV7-9 and TRBJ2-6; TRBD2 is a possible D gene, resting on 5 matching bases. The nucleotide sequence is TGTGCCAGCAGTCCTGACAAACCCCGAGGGAGACCCTCTGGGGCCAACGTCCTGACTTTC. This translates into CASSPDKPRGRPSGANVLTF.